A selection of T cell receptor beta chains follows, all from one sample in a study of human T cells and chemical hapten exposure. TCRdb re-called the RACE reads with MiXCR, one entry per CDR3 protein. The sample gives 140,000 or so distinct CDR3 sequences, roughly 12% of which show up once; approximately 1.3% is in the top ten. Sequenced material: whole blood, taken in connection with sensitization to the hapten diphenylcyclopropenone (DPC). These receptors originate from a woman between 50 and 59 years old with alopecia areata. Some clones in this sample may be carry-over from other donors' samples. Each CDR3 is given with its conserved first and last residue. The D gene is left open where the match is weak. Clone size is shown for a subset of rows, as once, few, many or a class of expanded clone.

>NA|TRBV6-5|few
CASRSRQSPYEQYF
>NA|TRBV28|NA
CASSSTSTANIQYF
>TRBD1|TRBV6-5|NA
CASSQPGTGGKTQYF
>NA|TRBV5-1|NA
CASAATPGEKLFF
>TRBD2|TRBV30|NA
CAWSRTSGYSEQFF
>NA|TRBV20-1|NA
CSARVRLNEKLFF
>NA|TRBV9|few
CASSASSGTWETQYF
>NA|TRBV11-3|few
CASSLMGEQFF
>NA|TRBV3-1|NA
CASSQGQGGNYEQYF
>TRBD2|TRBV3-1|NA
CASYLAGVQETQYF